This entry is about one TCR beta chain. Its specificity is not known. Exclusion of patients followed from uncontrolled infection, other autoimmune disease, pregnancy or lactation. Clinicians diagnosed patients from clinical symptoms, serum thyroxine and TRAb, thyroid ultrasound and orbital computed tomography. The PBMCs were taken from around 9 ml of fresh peripheral blood. This sample was taken from a study of T cells in Graves' hyperthyroidism and ophthalmopathy. Study-wide points: The model anticipated ophthalmopathy a median about 7 months pre-onset.

Template material for amplifying TCR beta CDR3 regions consisted of RNA transcripts. The HTBI set primed first-round TCR CDR3 RT-PCR. TCRdb fed the multiplex PCR reads into MiXCR, producing one record per CDR3 protein. Of under 350,000 distinct CDR3 sequences in the sample, around 13% were seen once. Germline CDR1 is SGHVS and CDR2 is FNYEAQ. CDR3 size: 16 residues. V trimming: 5 bases; J trimming: 0 bases; junction bases outside the gene matches: 6. Sequenced sample: blood. The chain has TRBV7-6 and TRBJ2-7; the match to TRBD2 covers 11 bases. The clonotype was recovered from a woman in her forties with Graves' ophthalmopathy. CDR3: CASSATSGAISYEQYF. The CDR3 DNA reads as TGTGCCAGCAGCGCGACTAGCGGGGCTATCTCCTACGAGCAGTACTTC.